Given below is one T cell receptor (beta chain) in context. With 4 bases clipped from V and 4 bases from J, the junction kept 8 bases outside the gene matches. Germline lookup yields CDR1 SGHDN and CDR2 FVKESK. The CDR3 runs 15 residues. The data are from a study of blood T cell repertoires in COVID-19. Original data processing: Nucleated cell number was recorded as an estimate derived from reference gene primer amplification. Here immunoSEQ multiplex PCR was the method, and the copy in TCRdb shows in-frame clones only, minus some. That table supplies the V and J calls and clone size; D and trimming were determined from the DNA. The sample consists of under 95,000 clones, roughly four fifths of them appearing once.

The source is a woman between 65 and 79 years old with acute or convalescent COVID-19. The sequenced material came from peripheral blood. The V gene is TRBV14, the J gene TRBJ2-5, with 8 positions matching TRBD1. CDR3: CASSRYQGAGETQYF. The CDR3 DNA is TGTGCCAGCAGCCGGTACCAGGGGGCCGGAGAGACCCAGTACTTC.